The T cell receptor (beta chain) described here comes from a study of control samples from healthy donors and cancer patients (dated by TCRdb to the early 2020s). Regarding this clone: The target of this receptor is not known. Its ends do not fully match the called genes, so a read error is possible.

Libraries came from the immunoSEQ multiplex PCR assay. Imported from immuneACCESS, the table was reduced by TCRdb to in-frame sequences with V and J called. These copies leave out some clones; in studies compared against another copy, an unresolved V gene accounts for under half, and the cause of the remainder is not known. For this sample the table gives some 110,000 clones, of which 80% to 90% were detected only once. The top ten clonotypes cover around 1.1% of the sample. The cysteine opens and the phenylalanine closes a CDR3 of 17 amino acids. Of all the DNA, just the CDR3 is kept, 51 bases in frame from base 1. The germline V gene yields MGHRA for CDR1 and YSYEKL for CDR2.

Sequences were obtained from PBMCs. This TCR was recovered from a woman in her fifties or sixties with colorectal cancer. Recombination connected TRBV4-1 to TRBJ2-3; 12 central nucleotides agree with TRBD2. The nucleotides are TGCGCCAGCAGCCAGGCCAGACTAGCGGGAGACACAGATATGCAGTATTTT. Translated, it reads CASSQARLAGDTDMQYF.